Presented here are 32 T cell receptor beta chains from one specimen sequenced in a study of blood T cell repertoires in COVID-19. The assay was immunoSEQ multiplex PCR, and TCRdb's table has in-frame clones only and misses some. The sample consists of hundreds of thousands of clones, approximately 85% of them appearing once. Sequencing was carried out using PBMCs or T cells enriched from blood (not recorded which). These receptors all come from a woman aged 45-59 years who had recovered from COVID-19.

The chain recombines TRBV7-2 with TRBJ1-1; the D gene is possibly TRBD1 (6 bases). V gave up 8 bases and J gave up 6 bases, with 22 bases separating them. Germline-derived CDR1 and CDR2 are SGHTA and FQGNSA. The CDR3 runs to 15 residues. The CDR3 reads CASHSQGSVSAEAFF. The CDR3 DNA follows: TGTGCCAGCCACTCCCAGGGGTCTGTAAGCGCTGAAGCTTTCTTT.

The CDR3 reads CASSQDGDTGFYEQYF. CDR3 DNA sequence: TGTGCCAGCAGCCAAGATGGGGACACCGGCTTCTACGAGCAGTACTTC. The V gene is TRBV14, the J gene TRBJ2-7, with D perhaps TRBD1 (6 bases). Trimming removed 0 bases at V and 3 bases at J, with 15 bases between. Germline CDR1 reads SGHDN; CDR2 reads FVKESK. This CDR3 contains 16 residues.

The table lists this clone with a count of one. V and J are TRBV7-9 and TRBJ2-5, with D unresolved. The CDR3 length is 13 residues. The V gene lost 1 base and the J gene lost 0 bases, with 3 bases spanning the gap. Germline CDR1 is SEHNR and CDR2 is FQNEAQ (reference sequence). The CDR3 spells CASSLGHQETQYF. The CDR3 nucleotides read TGTGCCAGCAGCTTAGGGCACCAAGAGACCCAGTACTTC.

The CDR3 nucleotides are TGTGCCAGCAGCCTCTTCTCAGGCTCTGGAAACACCATATATTTT. Its translation is CASSLFSGSGNTIYF. The V gene is TRBV7-8, the J gene TRBJ1-3; no definite D call. CDR3 length: 15 residues. The V end was cut by 5 bases, the J end by 0 bases, with 11 bases between. Germline V gene data show CDR1 as SGHVS and CDR2 as FQNEAQ.

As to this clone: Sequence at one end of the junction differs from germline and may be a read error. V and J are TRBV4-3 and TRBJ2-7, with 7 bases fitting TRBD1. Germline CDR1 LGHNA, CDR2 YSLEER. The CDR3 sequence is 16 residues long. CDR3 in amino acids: CASSQDRGGRGYEQYF. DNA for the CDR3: TGCGCCAGCAGTCAAGACCGAGGGGGCAGGGGCTACGAGCAGTACTTC.

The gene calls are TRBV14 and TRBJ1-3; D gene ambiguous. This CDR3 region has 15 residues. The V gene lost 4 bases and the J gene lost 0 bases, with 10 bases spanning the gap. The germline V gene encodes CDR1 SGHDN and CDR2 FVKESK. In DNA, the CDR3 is TGTGCCAGCAGCCGCAGGATGAACTCTGGAAACACCATATATTTT. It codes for CASSRRMNSGNTIYF.

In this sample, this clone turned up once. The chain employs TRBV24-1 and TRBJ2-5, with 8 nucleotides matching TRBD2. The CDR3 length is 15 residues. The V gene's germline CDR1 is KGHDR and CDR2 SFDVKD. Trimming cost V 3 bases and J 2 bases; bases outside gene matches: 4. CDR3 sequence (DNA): TGTGCCACCAGTGATAGCGGGGGCCTACAAGAGACCCAGTACTTC. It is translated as CATSDSGGLQETQYF.

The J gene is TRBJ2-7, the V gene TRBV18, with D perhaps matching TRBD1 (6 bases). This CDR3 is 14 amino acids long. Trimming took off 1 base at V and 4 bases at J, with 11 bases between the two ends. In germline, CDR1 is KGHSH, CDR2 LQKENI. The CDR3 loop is CASSPLRQGYEQYF. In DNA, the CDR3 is TGTGCCAGCTCACCACTGCGGCAGGGGTACGAGCAGTACTTC.

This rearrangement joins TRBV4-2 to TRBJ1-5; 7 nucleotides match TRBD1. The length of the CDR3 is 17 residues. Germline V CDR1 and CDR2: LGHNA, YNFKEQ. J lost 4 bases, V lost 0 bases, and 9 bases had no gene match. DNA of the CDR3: TGTGCCAGCAGCCAAGATTTCGGACAGGCCCCTAATCAGCCCCAGCATTTT. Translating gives CASSQDFGQAPNQPQHF.

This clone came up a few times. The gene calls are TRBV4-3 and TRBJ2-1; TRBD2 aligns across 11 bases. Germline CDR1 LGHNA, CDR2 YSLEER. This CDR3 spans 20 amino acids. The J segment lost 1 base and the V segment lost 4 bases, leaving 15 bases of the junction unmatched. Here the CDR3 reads CASSRLASLTSGVSYNEQFF. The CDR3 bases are TGCGCCAGCAGCCGCCTGGCATCCCTGACTAGCGGGGTATCCTACAATGAGCAGTTCTTC.

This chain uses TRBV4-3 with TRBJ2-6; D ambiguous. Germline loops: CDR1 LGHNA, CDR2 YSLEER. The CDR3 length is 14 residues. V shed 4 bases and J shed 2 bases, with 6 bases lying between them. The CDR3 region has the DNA TGCGCCAGCAGCCGTTCAGCTGGGGCCAACGTCCTGACTTTC. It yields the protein CASSRSAGANVLTF.

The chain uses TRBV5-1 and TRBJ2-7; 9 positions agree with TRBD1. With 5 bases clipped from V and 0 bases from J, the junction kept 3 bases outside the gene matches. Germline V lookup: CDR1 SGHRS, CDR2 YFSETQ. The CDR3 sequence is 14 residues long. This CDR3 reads CASRGGQGSYEQYF. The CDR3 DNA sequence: TGCGCCAGCAGGGGGGGACAGGGCTCCTACGAGCAGTACTTC.

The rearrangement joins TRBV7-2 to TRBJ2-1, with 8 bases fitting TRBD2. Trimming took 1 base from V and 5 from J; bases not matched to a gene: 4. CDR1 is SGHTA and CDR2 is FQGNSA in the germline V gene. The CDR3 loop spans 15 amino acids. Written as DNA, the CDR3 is TGTGCCAGCAGCTTAGGACTAGCGATCCACAATGAGCAGTTCTTC. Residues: CASSLGLAIHNEQFF.

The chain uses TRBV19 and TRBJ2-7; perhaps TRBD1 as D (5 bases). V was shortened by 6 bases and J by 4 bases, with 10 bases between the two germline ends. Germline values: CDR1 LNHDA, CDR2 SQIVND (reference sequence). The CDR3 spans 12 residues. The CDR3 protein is CASSKTGYEQYF. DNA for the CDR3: TGTGCCAGTAGCAAAACAGGTTACGAGCAGTACTTC.

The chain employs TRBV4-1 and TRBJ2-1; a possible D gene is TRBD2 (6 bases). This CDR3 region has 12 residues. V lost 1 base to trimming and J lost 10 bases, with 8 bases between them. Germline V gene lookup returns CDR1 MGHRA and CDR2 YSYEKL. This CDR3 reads CASSQGGIEQFF. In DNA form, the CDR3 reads TGCGCCAGCAGCCAAGGCGGGATCGAGCAGTTCTTC.

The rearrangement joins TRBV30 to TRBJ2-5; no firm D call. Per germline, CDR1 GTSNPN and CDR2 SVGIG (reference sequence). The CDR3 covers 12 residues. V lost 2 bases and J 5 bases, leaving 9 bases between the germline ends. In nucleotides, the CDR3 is TGTGCCTGGAGTACGGGTCGGGAGACCCAGTACTTC. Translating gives CAWSTGRETQYF. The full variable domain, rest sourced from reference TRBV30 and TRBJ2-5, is SQTIHQWPATLVQPVGSPLSLECTVEGTSNPNLYWYRQAAGRGLQLLFYSVGIGQISSEVPQNLSASRPQDRQFILSSKKLLLSDSGFYLCAWSTGRETQYFGPGTRLLVL.

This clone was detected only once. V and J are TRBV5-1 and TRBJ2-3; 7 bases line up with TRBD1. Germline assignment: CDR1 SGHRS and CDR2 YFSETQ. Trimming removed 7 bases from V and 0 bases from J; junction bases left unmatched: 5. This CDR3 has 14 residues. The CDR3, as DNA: TGCGCCAGCGCACTACAGGGGAGCACAGATACGCAGTATTTT. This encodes CASALQGSTDTQYF.

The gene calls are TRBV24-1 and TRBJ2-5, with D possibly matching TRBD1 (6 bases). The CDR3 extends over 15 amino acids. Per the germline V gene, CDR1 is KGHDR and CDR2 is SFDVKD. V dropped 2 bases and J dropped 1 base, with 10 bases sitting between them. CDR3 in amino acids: CATSDSHRAQETQYF. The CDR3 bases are TGTGCCACCAGTGATTCGCACAGGGCCCAAGAGACCCAGTACTTC.

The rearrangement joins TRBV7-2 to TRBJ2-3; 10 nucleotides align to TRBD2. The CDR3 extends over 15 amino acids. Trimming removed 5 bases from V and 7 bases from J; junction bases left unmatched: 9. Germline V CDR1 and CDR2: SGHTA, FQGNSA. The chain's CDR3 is CASSRRSGGGYTQYF. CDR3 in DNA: TGTGCCAGCAGCCGTCGGAGCGGGGGGGGGTATACGCAGTATTTT.

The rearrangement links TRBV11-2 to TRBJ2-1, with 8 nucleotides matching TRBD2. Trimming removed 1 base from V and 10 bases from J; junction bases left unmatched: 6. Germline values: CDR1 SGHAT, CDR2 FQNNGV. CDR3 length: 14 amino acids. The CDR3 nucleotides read TGTGCCAGCAGCTTAGGGACTAGCTACGGGGAGCAGTTCTTC. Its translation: CASSLGTSYGEQFF. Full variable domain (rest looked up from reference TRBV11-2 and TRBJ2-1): EAGVAQSPRYKIIEKRQSVAFWCNPISGHATLYWYQQILGQGPKLLIQFQNNGVVDDSQLPKDRFSAERLKGVDSTLKIQPAKLEDSAVYLCASSLGTSYGEQFFGPGTRLTVL.

The CDR3 region is CASSAYLDSPTEAFF. In DNA form, the CDR3 reads TGTGCCAGCAGCGCCTATTTGGACAGTCCGACTGAAGCTTTCTTT. The chain employs TRBV9 and TRBJ1-1, with TRBD1 as a possible D gene (6 bases). V lost 3 bases and J lost 5, with 17 bases in between. The germline CDR1 and CDR2 sequences are SGDLS and YYNGEE. The CDR3 is 15 residues long.

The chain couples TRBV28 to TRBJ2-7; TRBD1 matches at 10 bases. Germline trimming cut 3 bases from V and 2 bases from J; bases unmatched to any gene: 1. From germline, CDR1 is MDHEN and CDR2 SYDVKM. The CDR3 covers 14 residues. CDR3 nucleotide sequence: TGTGCCAGCAGTTTCGGGACAGGGGCCTACGAGCAGTACTTC. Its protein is CASSFGTGAYEQYF.

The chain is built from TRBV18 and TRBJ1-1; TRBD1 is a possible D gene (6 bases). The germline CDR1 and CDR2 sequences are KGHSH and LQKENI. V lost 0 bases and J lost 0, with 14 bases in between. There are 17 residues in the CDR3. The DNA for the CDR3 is TGTGCCAGCTCACCACCGGGGGGGCGGAGCTTGAACACTGAAGCTTTCTTT. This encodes CASSPPGGRSLNTEAFF.

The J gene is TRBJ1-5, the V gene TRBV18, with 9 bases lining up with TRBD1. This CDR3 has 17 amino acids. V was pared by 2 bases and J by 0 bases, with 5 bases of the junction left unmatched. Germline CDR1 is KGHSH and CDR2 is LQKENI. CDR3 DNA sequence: TGTGCCAGCTCACCAACAGGGGGCTCCCTTAGCAATCAGCCCCAGCATTTT. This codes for CASSPTGGSLSNQPQHF.

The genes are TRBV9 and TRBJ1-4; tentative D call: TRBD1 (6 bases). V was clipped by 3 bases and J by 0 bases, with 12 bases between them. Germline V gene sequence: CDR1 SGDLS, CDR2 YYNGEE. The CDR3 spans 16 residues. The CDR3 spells CASSATPGATNEKLFF. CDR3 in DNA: TGTGCCAGCAGCGCCACCCCAGGGGCAACTAATGAAAAACTGTTTTTT. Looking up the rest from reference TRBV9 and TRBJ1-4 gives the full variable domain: DSGVTQTPKHLITATGQRVTLRCSPRSGDLSVYWYQQSLDQGLQFLIQYYNGEERAKGNILERFSAQQFPDLHSELNLSSLELGDSALYFCASSATPGATNEKLFFGSGTQLSVL.

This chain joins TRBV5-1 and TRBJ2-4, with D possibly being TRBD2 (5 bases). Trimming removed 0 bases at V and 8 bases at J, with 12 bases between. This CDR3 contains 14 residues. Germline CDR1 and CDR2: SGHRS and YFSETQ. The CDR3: CASSLAGKGDIQYF. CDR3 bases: TGCGCCAGCAGCTTGGCGGGGAAGGGAGACATTCAGTACTTC.

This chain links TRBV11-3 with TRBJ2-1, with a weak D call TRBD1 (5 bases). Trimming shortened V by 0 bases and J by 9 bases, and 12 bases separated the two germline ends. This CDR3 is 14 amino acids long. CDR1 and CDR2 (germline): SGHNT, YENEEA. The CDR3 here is CASSLEGPGFEQFF. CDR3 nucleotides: TGTGCCAGCAGCTTAGAGGGCCCAGGGTTTGAGCAGTTCTTC.

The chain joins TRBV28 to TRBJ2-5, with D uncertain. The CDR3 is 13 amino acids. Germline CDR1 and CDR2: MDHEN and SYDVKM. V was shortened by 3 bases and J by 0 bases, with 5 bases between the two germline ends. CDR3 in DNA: TGTGCCAGCAGTTTTGTCAACCAAGAGACCCAGTACTTC. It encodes CASSFVNQETQYF.

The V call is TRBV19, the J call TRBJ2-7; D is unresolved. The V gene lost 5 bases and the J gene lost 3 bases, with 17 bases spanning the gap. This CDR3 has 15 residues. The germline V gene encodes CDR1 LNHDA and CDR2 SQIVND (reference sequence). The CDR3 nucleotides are TGTGCCAGTAGTTCCGTTGCAGGCGAAAGCTACGAGCAGTACTTC. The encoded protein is CASSSVAGESYEQYF.

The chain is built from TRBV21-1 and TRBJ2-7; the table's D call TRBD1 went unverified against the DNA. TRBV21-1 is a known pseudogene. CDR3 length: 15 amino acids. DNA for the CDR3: TGTGCCAGCAGCAAAGTGGACAGGGGCCATTACGAGCAGTACTTC. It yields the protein CASSKVDRGHYEQYF.

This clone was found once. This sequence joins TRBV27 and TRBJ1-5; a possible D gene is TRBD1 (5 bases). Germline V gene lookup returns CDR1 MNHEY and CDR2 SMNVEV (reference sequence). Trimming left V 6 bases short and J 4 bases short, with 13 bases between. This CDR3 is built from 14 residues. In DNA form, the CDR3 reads TGTGCCAGCAGCCCTGGGACTGGTAATCAGCCCCAGCATTTT. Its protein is CASSPGTGNQPQHF.

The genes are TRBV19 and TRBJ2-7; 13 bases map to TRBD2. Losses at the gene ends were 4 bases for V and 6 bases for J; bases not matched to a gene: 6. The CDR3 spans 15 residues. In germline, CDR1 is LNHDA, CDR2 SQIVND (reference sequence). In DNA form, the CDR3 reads TGTGCCAGTAGTAGTGGACTAGCGGGGGTGCGCGAGCAGTACTTC. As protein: CASSSGLAGVREQYF.